The 8 T cell receptor beta chains in this list originate from one sample, sequenced in a study of T cells after yellow fever vaccination. TCRdb re-derived calls from the 5' RACE reads in MiXCR, one entry per CDR3 protein. The repertoire has around 530,000 distinct CDR3 sequences, 17% of them found once; the top ten carry about 18%. The sample here was PBMCs, taken about 5 days after the first yellow fever vaccination. The source of these receptors is a man aged 18-30 years who received the YFV17D yellow fever vaccine.

This clonotype has a handful of counts. This chain links TRBV5-1 with TRBJ1-6; unclear D gene. Trimming stripped 1 base from V and 10 bases from J, with 12 bases between. The CDR3 length is 14 residues. CDR1 and CDR2 from the germline V gene are SGHRS and YFSETQ. The CDR3 bases are TGCGCCAGCAGCTTGATTGGTCCGCCGTCACCCCTCCACTTT. It is translated as CASSLIGPPSPLHF.

This clonotype was observed a few times. This chain links TRBV2 with TRBJ1-2; no reliable D call. V was pared by 6 bases and J by 4 bases, with 6 bases between. The CDR3 loop spans 11 amino acids. Germline CDR1 SNHLY, CDR2 FYNNEI. Here the CDR3 DNA reads TGTGCCAGCAGGACCACCTATGGCTACACCTTC. Protein: CASRTTYGYTF.

This chain links TRBV29-1 with TRBJ2-7, with a weak D call TRBD1 (5 bases). CDR1 SQVTM and CDR2 ANQGSEA come from the germline V gene. The CDR3 runs to 13 residues. V lost 7 bases and J lost 0, with 13 bases in between. CDR3 protein: CSAQGVYSYEQYF. The CDR3 nucleotides read TGCAGCGCCCAAGGGGTGTACTCCTACGAGCAGTACTTC.

This clonotype was seen a handful of times. The rearrangement uses TRBV7-2 and TRBJ2-6; 8 bases are a match to TRBD1. Germline V CDR1 and CDR2: SGHTA, FQGNSA. The CDR3 spans 17 residues. V was pared by 3 bases and J by 1 base, with 5 bases of the junction left unmatched. This CDR3 is CASSFRTGKSGANVLTF. The CDR3 region has the DNA TGTGCCAGCAGCTTCCGGACAGGGAAATCTGGGGCCAACGTCCTGACTTTC. The complete variable domain, with remaining parts taken from reference TRBV7-2 and TRBJ2-6, reads GAGVSQSPSNKVTEKGKDVELRCDPISGHTALYWYRQSLGQGLEFLIYFQGNSAPDKSGLPSDRFSAERTGGSVSTLTIQRTQQEDSAVYLCASSFRTGKSGANVLTFGAGSRLTVL.

A few counts support this clonotype. The chain joins TRBV30 to TRBJ2-5; D is unclear. Trimming left V 0 bases short and J 1 base short, with 6 bases between. Germline lookup yields CDR1 GTSNPN and CDR2 SVGIG (reference sequence). The CDR3 covers 13 residues. CDR3 sequence (DNA): TGTGCCTGGAGTGTTGGGGTCCAAGAGACCCAGTACTTC. It is translated as CAWSVGVQETQYF.

The DNA of the CDR3 is TGCAGTGCTAGATGGGTGGATGGCAATCAGCCCCAGCATTTT. This gives the protein CSARWVDGNQPQHF. This rearrangement joins TRBV20-1 to TRBJ1-5; D unclear. CDR1 is DFQATT and CDR2 is SNEGSKA in the germline V gene (reference sequence). V lost 2 bases and J 2 bases, leaving 10 bases between the germline ends. There are 14 residues in the CDR3.

This clonotype has at least ten counts. V gene TRBV6-5 combines with J gene TRBJ2-1; 9 positions agree with TRBD1. Germline CDR1 reads MNHEY; CDR2 reads SVGAGI. The CDR3 sequence is 15 residues long. Unmatched junction bases numbered 13, after V lost 0 bases and J lost 16 bases. CDR3 DNA: TGTGCCAGCAGTTACTCGACGCCGATCCGGGACAGGGTCTTCTTC. It is translated as CASSYSTPIRDRVFF.

The V and J genes are TRBV10-3 and TRBJ1-1; TRBD1 agrees at 8 bases. Germline CDR1 ENHRY, CDR2 SYGVKD. The CDR3 covers 16 residues. Germline trimming cut 4 bases from V and 1 base from J; bases unmatched to any gene: 8. The CDR3 reads CAISGRTGSENTEAFF. The DNA of the CDR3 is TGTGCCATCAGTGGTAGGACAGGGAGCGAGAACACTGAAGCTTTCTTT.